Each of the 6 T cell receptor beta chains below was sequenced from the same sample in a study of post-analysis software for immune sequencing data. General observations from the study: The study found TRBV5-6, TRBV5-1 and TRBV20-1 among four to six TRBV segments more frequent in patients than controls.

Prepared libraries of TCR beta cDNA carried unique molecular identifiers. TCRdb re-called the PCR reads through MiXCR, storing one row per CDR3 protein. The table lists 450,000 or so distinct CDR3 sequences, over 35% of them singletons. Which antigens these TCRs recognize remains unknown. Source material: blood. The source of these receptors is a girl aged 10 to 17 with multiple sclerosis.

Only a few counts were recorded for this clonotype. V usage is TRBV6-5 and J usage is TRBJ2-6; D gene unclear. The CDR3 spans 16 residues. Germline V gene lookup returns CDR1 MNHEY and CDR2 SVGAGI. The V and J ends lost 0 bases and 4 bases respectively, with 10 bases between them. CDR3 in amino acids: CASSYSFLGGANVLTF. The CDR3 bases are TGTGCCAGCAGTTACTCCTTTCTTGGGGGGGCCAACGTCCTGACTTTC.

This chain uses TRBV24-1 with TRBJ2-5; TRBD1 agrees at 12 bases. V gave up 0 bases and J gave up 4 bases; unmatched junction bases: 5. Germline V gene lookup returns CDR1 KGHDR and CDR2 SFDVKD. The CDR3 consists of 17 residues. CDR3 coding DNA: TGTGCCACCAGTGATTTGGTTGGGACAGGGGGCTTAGAGACCCAGTACTTC. This encodes CATSDLVGTGGLETQYF.

This chain uses TRBV20-1 with TRBJ2-7; TRBD1 agrees at 8 bases. Germline V lookup: CDR1 DFQATT, CDR2 SNEGSKA (reference sequence). J was trimmed by 2 bases and V by 7 bases; bases with no gene match: 10. There are 14 residues in the CDR3. The CDR3 bases are TGCAGTGTGGAGTTCGCCAGGGGGCCCTACGAGCAGTACTTC. Residues: CSVEFARGPYEQYF.

The gene calls are TRBV7-2 and TRBJ2-5, with D possibly matching TRBD1 (6 bases). The DNA end is a closer match to TRBJ2-7, so the J assignment may be wrong. The CDR3 loop spans 15 amino acids. Germline V CDR1 and CDR2: SGHTA, FQGNSA. The CDR3 sequence: CASSLNRAILGEQYF. As DNA, the CDR3 is TGTGCCAGCAGCTTAAACAGGGCTATTTTAGGCGAGCAGTACTTC.

V is TRBV15 and J is TRBJ2-7; 7 bases map to TRBD1. The V and J ends lost 8 bases and 5 bases, in that order; junction bases with no gene match: 3. CDR3 size: 11 residues. Per the germline V gene, CDR1 is LNHNV and CDR2 is YYDKDF (reference sequence). The CDR3 DNA reads TGTGCCACCGACAGGGTCCACGAGCAGTACTTC. This translates into CATDRVHEQYF.

The chain recombines TRBV12-3 or TRBV12-4 with TRBJ2-7; 8 bases line up with TRBD1. V gave up 1 base and J gave up 2 bases; unmatched junction bases: 7. The CDR3 has 16 residues. This CDR3 reads CASSLVLTGGTYEQYF. Here the CDR3 DNA reads TGTGCCAGCAGTTTAGTTTTAACAGGGGGGACCTACGAGCAGTACTTC.